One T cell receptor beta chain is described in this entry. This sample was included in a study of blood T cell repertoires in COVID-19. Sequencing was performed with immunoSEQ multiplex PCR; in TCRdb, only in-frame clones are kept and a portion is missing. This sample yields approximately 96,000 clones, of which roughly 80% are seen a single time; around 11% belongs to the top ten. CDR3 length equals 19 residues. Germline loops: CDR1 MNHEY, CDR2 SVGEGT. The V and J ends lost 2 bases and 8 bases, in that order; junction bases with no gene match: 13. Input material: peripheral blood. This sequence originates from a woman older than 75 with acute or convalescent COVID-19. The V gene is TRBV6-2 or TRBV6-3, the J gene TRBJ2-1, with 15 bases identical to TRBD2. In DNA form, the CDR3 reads TGTGCCAGCAGTTACAGAGCCGGGACTAGCGGGGGGCCCGGAGATGAGCAGTTCTTC. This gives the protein CASSYRAGTSGGPGDEQFF.